The TCR beta chain described here comes from a study of blood T cells in healthy people across ages. Trimming cost V 9 bases and J 4 bases; bases outside gene matches: 11. This CDR3 has 14 amino acids. Germline V CDR1 and CDR2: LNHNV, YYDKDF (reference sequence). Primers used in a second PCR of about 7 to 12 cycles were a sample-barcoded 5' primer and a J-beta primer mix. TCRdb called the 5' RACE reads again in MiXCR, with one record for every CDR3 protein. Of roughly 680,000 distinct CDR3 sequences in the sample, roughly 49% are singletons; the top ten hold 25% to 35%. This clonotype is a singleton in its sample.

V gene TRBV15 combines with J gene TRBJ2-5; the match to TRBD2 covers 7 bases. The TCR comes from a woman aged 55 to 70 in good health. Material for sequencing was blood. The CDR3 reads CATGAGFGGETQYF. In DNA form, the CDR3 reads TGTGCCACTGGAGCGGGGTTTGGGGGAGAGACCCAGTACTTC.